This T cell receptor beta chain stems from a study of cytomegalovirus exposure and HLA in healthy donors. Of note for this clone: The target antigen is unknown.

Germline V gene data show CDR1 as LGHNA and CDR2 as YNFKEQ. The J segment lost 0 bases and the V segment lost 4 bases, leaving 8 bases of the junction unmatched. The CDR3 is 17 residues long. General study findings and limits: What was likely a sequencing artifact was a cluster of highly shared sequence variants. In a later analysis, a missense DCLRE1C variant was linked to TCR beta V- and J-gene trimming.

Researchers ran the PCR with 60 Vbeta and 13 Jbeta primers. Libraries were prepared by immunoSEQ multiplex PCR; TCRdb keeps only in-frame clonotypes and omits some of them. This repertoire shows over 150,000 clones, approximately 81% found once; its top ten account for approximately 7%. The source of this sequence is a young woman in good health and CMV-seropositive. The material sequenced was PBMCs. This rearrangement joins TRBV4-2 to TRBJ2-1, with TRBD2 matching 8 bases. CDR3 protein: CASSLGSGGGSYNEQFF. The CDR3 coding sequence is TGTGCCAGCAGCCTAGGGAGCGGGGGAGGCTCCTACAATGAGCAGTTCTTC.